Listed here is a single T cell receptor (beta chain). Its antigen is currently unknown. V was pared by 8 bases and J by 0 bases, with 14 bases between. CDR3 length: 15 amino acids. CDR1 MNHEY and CDR2 SMNVEV come from the germline V gene (reference sequence). Only in-frame clones appear in the TCRdb table, and some are missing; sequencing was by immunoSEQ multiplex PCR. The repertoire holds about 93,000 clones, with 80% to 90% as singletons. This sample is part of a study of T cell responses to AZD1222 COVID-19 vaccine. The study, taken as a whole, reports: Spike-specific TCRs gained breadth and depth after people received two AZD1222 doses. Repertoire sampling was restricted to post-peak T cell response timepoints. Nearly half of the spike-specific TCRs reportedly recognize variant regions that carry no mutations. Baseline antibody screening turned up just a handful of seropositive AZD1222 recipients.

The rearrangement uses TRBV27 and TRBJ2-1; D not certain. The receptor was isolated from an adult in good health. The sequencing used peripheral blood, collected on day 0 of AZD1222 vaccination. Here the CDR3 DNA reads TGTGCCAGCGGTACCTTCCCTCACTCCTACAATGAGCAGTTCTTC. Translating gives CASGTFPHSYNEQFF.